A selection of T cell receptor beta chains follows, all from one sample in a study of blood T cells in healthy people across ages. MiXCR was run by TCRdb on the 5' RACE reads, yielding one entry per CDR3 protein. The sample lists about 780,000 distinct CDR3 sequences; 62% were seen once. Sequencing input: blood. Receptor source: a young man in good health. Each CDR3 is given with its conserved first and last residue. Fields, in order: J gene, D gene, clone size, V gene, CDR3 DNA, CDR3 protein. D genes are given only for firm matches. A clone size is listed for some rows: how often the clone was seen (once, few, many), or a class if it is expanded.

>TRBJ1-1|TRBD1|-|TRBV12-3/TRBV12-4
TGTGCCAGCAGGATAGGGACAGGGGACACTGAAGCTTTCTTT
CASRIGTGDTEAFF
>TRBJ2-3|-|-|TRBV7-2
TGTGCCAGCAGCCCTCAGGGGGGGGGAGCAGATACGCAGTATTTT
CASSPQGGGADTQYF
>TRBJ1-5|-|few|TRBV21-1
TGTGCCAGCAGCAAAGACGGGCGACAGGGCACGGGGCGCAATCAGCCCCAGCATTTT
CASSKDGRQGTGRNQPQHF
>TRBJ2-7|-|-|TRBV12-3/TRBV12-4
TGTGCCAGCAACGGGGACACACCCGAGCAGTACTTC
CASNGDTPEQYF
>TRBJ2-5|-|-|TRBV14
TGTGCCAGCAGTCGCAATCCGGAGACCCAGTACTTC
CASSRNPETQYF
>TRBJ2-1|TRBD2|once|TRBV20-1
TGCAGTGCTAGAGTAGGGGGACTAGCGGTTGGGGAGCAGTTCTTC
CSARVGGLAVGEQFF
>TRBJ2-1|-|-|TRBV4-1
TGCGCCAGCAGCCACCGGGACGGGCCCTACAATGAGCAGTTCTTC
CASSHRDGPYNEQFF
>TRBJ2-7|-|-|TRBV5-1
TGCGCCTGCAGCTTGGCCGGGATCAACTACGAGCAGTACTTC
CACSLAGINYEQYF
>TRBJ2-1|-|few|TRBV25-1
TGTGCCAGCGGCGCTGACGGGAACAACAATGAGCAGTTCTTC
CASGADGNNNEQFF
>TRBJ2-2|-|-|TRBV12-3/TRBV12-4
TGTGCCAGCAGTTTTGGGCAGGGCCCCACCGGGGAGCTGTTTTTT
CASSFGQGPTGELFF
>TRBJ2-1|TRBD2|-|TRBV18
TGTGCCAGCTCAAGCCTAGCGGGCTTCTCCTACAATGAGCAGTTCTTC
CASSSLAGFSYNEQFF